Each of the 9 T cell receptor beta chains below was sequenced from the same sample in a study of identifying expanded T cells in peripheral blood. Some clones are missing from TCRdb's copy, which holds only in-frame ones; the method was immunoSEQ multiplex PCR. The repertoire holds 84,000 or so clones, with around 90% as singletons. Source material: blood. These receptors were taken from a person aged 18-70 years in good health.

The chain combines TRBV12-5 with TRBJ2-3, with TRBD2 identical over 9 bases. Germline assignment: CDR1 LGHNT and CDR2 FRNRAP. J gave up 3 bases and V 0 bases, and 10 bases lay outside the gene matches. CDR3 length: 18 residues. The CDR3 loop is CASGLVWERGAGTDTQYF. The CDR3 bases are TGTGCTAGTGGTTTGGTATGGGAGCGGGGGGCCGGTACAGATACGCAGTATTTT.

In this sample, this clone turned up once. The chain carries TRBV5-1 and TRBJ2-7; TRBD2 matches at 7 bases. This CDR3 region has 14 residues. Per the germline V gene, CDR1 is SGHRS and CDR2 is YFSETQ. The V gene end was trimmed by 3 bases and the J gene end by 7 bases; junction bases not matched to a gene: 10. In nucleotides, the CDR3 is TGCGCCAGCAGCTCCACTAGCGCTAACAGGGAGCAGTACTTC. As protein: CASSSTSANREQYF.

V and J are TRBV25-1 and TRBJ2-7; tentative D call: TRBD1 (6 bases). The CDR3 spans 11 residues. V shed 6 bases and J shed 9 bases, with 12 bases lying between them. The germline V gene encodes CDR1 MGHDK and CDR2 SYGVNS. CDR3 in amino acids: CASRGAKGQYF. In DNA form, the CDR3 reads TGTGCCAGCAGGGGGGCGAAAGGGCAGTACTTC.

The CDR3 region has the DNA TGTGCCAGCAGCTTGGGGAGGGCTCCCGGGGTCGAGCAGTTCTTC. Amino acid sequence: CASSLGRAPGVEQFF. The J gene is TRBJ2-1, the V gene TRBV7-3; TRBD2 matches at 7 bases. This CDR3 spans 15 amino acids. V gave up 3 bases and J gave up 10 bases; unmatched junction bases: 12. Germline values: CDR1 SGHTA, CDR2 FQGTGA.

The genes are TRBV19 and TRBJ1-2; D not resolved. V was clipped by 3 bases and J by 0 bases, with 5 bases between them. This CDR3 has 13 residues. Looked up from germline, CDR1 is LNHDA and CDR2 is SQIVND (reference sequence). The CDR3 sequence: CASSISTNYGYTF. As DNA, the CDR3 is TGTGCCAGTAGTATTTCTACTAACTATGGCTACACCTTC. Filled out from reference TRBV19 and TRBJ1-2, the complete variable domain reads DGGITQSPKYLFRKEGQNVTLSCEQNLNHDAMYWYRQDPGQGLRLIYYSQIVNDFQKGDIAEGYSVSREKKESFPLTVTSAQKNPTAFYLCASSISTNYGYTFGSGTRLTVV.

This chain links TRBV10-3 with TRBJ2-7; D is unclear. Trimming took 6 bases from V and 2 from J, leaving 11 bases between them. The CDR3 length is 13 residues. CDR1 and CDR2 from the germline V gene are ENHRY and SYGVKD. CDR3 in amino acids: CAIRPPGPYEQYF. The CDR3 DNA sequence: TGTGCCATCAGGCCCCCGGGTCCCTACGAGCAGTACTTC.

This chain uses TRBV6-6 with TRBJ1-6; D not certain. V was cut by 5 bases and J by 11 bases, with 22 bases left in between. The germline V gene has CDR1 MNHNY and CDR2 SVGAGI (reference sequence). The CDR3 has 16 amino acids. The chain's CDR3 is CASSRRSGTVEAPLHF. DNA for the CDR3: TGTGCCAGCAGTCGACGTTCAGGAACCGTAGAAGCACCCCTCCACTTT.

This clone has a single count. The chain has TRBV7-2 and TRBJ1-5; a weak D match, TRBD1 (5 bases). Trimming took 1 base from V and 3 from J, leaving 13 bases between them. Germline V gene lookup returns CDR1 SGHTA and CDR2 FQGNSA. CDR3 length equals 16 residues. This CDR3 reads CASSLEPGLLNQPQHF. The CDR3 nucleotides are TGTGCCAGCAGCTTAGAACCGGGACTCCTCAATCAGCCCCAGCATTTT.

This clone was observed once. J is TRBJ2-6 and V is TRBV6-5; D is uncertain. The V and J ends lost 6 bases and 0 bases respectively, with 9 bases between them. CDR1 is MNHEY, CDR2 SVGAGI, per germline. This CDR3 is built from 15 residues. CDR3 bases: TGTGCCAGCAGAGCCACCCGCTCTGGGGCCAACGTCCTGACTTTC. It translates to CASRATRSGANVLTF.